The clone carrying this T cell receptor beta chain came up a few times. CDR1 is SGHVS, CDR2 FNYEAQ, per germline. The V and J ends lost 0 bases and 3 bases, in that order; junction bases with no gene match: 10. The CDR3 covers 18 residues. These data originate in a study of blood T cells in healthy people across ages. A second PCR, run for about 6 to 11 cycles, used a sample-barcoded 5' primer plus a J-beta primer mix. TCRdb reprocessed the 5' RACE reads with MiXCR, giving one entry per CDR3 protein. The sample lists roughly 1,800,000 distinct CDR3 sequences, less than 50% occurring once. Each of the donors had around 9 milliliters of peripheral blood drawn into EDTA-treated Vacutainer tubes.

The specimen sequenced was blood. The V call is TRBV7-6, the J call TRBJ2-3, with TRBD1 identical over 9 bases. The TCR was taken from a woman aged 40 to 50 in good health. CDR3 protein: CASSLAITGGDLTDTQYF. The CDR3 DNA reads as TGTGCCAGCAGCTTAGCGATCACAGGGGGCGATCTGACAGATACGCAGTATTTT.